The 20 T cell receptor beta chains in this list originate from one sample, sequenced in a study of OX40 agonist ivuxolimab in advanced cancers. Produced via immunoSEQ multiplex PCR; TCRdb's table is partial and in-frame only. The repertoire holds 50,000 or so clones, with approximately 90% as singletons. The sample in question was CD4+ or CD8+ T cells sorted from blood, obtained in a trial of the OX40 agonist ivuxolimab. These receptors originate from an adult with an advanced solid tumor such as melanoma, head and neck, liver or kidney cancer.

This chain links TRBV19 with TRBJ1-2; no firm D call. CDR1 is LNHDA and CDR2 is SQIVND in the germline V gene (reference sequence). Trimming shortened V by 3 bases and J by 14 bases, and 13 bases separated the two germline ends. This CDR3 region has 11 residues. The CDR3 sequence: CASSMVTYGTF. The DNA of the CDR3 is TGTGCCAGTAGTATGGTGACTTACGGGACCTTC.

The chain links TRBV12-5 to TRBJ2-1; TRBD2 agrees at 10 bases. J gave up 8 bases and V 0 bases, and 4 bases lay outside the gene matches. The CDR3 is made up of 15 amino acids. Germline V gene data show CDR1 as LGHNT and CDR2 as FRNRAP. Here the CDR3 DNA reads TGTGCTAGTGGTTTGGTACTAGCGGGGTGGTATGAGCAGTTCTTC. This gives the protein CASGLVLAGWYEQFF.

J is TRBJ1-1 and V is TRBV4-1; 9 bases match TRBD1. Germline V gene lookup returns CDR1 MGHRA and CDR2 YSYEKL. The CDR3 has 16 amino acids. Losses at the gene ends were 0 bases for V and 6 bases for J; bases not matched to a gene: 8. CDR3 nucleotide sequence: TGCGCCAGCAGCCAAGAATTCACAGGGGGCGCGGCTGAAGCTTTCTTT. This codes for CASSQEFTGGAAEAFF.

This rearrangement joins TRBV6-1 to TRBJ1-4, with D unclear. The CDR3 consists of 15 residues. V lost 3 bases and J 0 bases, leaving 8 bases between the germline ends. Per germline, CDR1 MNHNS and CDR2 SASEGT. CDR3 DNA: TGTGCCAGCAGTGAGTGGATTGCAACTAATGAAAAACTGTTTTTT. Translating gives CASSEWIATNEKLFF.

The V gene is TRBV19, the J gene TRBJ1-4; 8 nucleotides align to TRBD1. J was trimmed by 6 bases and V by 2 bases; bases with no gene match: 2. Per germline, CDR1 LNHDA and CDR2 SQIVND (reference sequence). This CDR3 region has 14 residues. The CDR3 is CASSITGGDEKLFF. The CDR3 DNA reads TGTGCCAGTAGTATAACAGGGGGAGATGAAAAACTGTTTTTT.

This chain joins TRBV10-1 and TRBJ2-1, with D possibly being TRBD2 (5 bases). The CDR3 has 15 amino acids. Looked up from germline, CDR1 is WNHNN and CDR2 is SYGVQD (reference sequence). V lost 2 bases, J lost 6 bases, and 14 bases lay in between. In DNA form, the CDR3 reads TGCGCCAGCAGTGAGGGATTGAGGGCTTTCAATGAGCAGTTCTTC. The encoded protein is CASSEGLRAFNEQFF.

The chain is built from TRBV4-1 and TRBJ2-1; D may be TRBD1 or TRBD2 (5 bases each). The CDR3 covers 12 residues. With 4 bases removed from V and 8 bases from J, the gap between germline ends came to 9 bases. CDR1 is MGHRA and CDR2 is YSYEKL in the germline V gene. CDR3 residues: CASSPGTHEQFF. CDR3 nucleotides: TGCGCCAGCAGCCCCGGGACCCATGAGCAGTTCTTC.

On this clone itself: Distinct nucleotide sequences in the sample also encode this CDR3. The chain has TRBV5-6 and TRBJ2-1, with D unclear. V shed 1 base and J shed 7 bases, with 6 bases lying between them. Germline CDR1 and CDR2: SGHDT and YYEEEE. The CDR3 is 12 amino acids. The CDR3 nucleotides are TGTGCCAGCAGCTTGTGGGGTAATGAGCAGTTCTTC. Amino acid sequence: CASSLWGNEQFF.

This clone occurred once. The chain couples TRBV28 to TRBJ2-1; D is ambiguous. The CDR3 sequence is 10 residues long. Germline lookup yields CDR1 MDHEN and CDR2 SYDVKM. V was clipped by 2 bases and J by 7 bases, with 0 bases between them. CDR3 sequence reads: CASSLNEQFF. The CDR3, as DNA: TGTGCCAGCAGTTTAAATGAGCAGTTCTTC.

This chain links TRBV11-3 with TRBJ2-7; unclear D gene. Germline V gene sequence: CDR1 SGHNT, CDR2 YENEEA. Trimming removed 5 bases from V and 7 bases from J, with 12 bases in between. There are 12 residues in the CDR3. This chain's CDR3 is CASSTTSHEQYF. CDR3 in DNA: TGTGCCAGCAGCACCACCTCTCATGAGCAGTACTTC.

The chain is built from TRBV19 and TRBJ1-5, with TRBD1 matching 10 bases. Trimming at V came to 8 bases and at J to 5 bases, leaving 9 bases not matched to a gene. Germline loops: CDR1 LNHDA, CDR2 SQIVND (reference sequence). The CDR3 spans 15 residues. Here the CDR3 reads CASLPGQGPYQPQHF. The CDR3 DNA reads TGTGCCAGTCTACCGGGACAGGGGCCGTATCAGCCCCAGCATTTT.

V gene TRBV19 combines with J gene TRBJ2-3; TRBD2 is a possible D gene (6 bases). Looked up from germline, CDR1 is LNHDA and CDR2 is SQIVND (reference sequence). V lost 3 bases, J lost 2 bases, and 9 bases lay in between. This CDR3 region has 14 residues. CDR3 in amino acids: CASSMGTYTDTQYF. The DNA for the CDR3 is TGTGCCAGTAGTATGGGGACTTACACAGATACGCAGTATTTT.

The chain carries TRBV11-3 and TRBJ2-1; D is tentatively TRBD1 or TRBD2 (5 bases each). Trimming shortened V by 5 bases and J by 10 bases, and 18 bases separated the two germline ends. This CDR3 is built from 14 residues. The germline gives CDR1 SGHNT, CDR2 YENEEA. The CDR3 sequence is CASSQEPGPGEQFF. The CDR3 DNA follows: TGTGCCAGCAGCCAGGAGCCGGGGCCCGGAGAGCAGTTCTTC.

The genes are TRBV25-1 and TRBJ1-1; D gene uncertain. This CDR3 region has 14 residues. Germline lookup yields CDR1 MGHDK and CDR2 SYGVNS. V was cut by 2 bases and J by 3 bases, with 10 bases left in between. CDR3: CASSELGSHTEAFF. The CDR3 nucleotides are TGTGCCAGCAGTGAACTGGGGAGTCACACTGAAGCTTTCTTT.

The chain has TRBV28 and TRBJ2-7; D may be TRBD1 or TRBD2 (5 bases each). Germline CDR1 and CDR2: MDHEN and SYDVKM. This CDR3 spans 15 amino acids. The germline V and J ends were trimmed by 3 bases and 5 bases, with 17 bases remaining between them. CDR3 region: CASSFRGPLLHEQYF. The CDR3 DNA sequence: TGTGCCAGCAGTTTTAGGGGACCGCTTCTACACGAGCAGTACTTC.

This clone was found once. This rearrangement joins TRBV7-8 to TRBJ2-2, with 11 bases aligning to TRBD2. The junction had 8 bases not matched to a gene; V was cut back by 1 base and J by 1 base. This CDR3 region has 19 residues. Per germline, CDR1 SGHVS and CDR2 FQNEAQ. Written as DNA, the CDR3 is TGTGCCAGCAGCTTAGTTCTTACTAGCGGGGGTCTGAACACCGGGGAGCTGTTTTTT. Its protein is CASSLVLTSGGLNTGELFF.

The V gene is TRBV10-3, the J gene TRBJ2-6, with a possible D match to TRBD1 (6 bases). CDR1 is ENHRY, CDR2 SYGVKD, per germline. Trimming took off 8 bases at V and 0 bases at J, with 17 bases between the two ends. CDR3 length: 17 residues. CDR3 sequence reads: CAIHKNRASSGANVLTF. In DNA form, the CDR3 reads TGTGCCATCCATAAGAACAGGGCGAGCTCTGGGGCCAACGTCCTGACTTTC.

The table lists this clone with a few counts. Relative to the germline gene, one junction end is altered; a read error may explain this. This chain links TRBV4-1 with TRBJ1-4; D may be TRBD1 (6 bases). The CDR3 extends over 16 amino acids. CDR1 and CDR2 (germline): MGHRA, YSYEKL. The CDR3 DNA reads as TGCGCCAGCAGCCAAGCCGCCGGGACAACTGATGAAAAACTGTTTTTT. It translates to CASSQAAGTTDEKLFF.

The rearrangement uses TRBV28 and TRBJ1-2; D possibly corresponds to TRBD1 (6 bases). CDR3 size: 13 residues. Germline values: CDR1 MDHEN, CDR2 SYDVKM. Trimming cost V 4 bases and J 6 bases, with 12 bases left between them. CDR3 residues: CASSSTGIHGYTF. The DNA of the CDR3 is TGTGCCAGCAGTTCTACAGGGATTCATGGCTACACCTTC.

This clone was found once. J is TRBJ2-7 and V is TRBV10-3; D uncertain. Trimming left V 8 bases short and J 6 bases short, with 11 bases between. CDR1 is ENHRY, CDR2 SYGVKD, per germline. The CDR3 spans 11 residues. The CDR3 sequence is CAIFESLEQYF. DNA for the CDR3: TGTGCCATCTTTGAAAGCCTCGAGCAGTACTTC.